Below, one T cell receptor (beta chain) is given with its context. This sample was included in a study of PD-1 blockade in classical Hodgkin lymphoma. This CDR3 is built from 15 residues. Germline CDR1 reads MNHEY; CDR2 reads SMNVEV (reference sequence). Unmatched junction bases numbered 7, after V lost 5 bases and J lost 8 bases. Time point: newly diagnosed, previously untreated cHL patient sample. Investigators isolated CD4+ T cells from thawed PBMCs through magnetic negative selection. Data came from immunoSEQ multiplex PCR; TCRdb stores just in-frame clones and leaves some out. The table records fewer than 20,000 clones, approximately 80% of them present only once.

Sequenced sample: CD4+ T cells from blood. The chain carries TRBV27 and TRBJ2-3; TRBD2 matches at 13 bases. This receptor was taken from a human donor with classical Hodgkin lymphoma. The CDR3 DNA follows: TGTGCCAGCAGTCCCCCACTAGCGGGAGGGCGTACGCAGTATTTT. It yields the protein CASSPPLAGGRTQYF.